The following is a T cell receptor (beta chain) sequence with its context. Germline V gene lookup returns CDR1 MDHEN and CDR2 SYDVKM. V was shortened by 2 bases and J by 5 bases, with 12 bases between the two germline ends. The CDR3 has 14 residues. This record belongs to a study of blood T cell repertoires in COVID-19. For the study at large: Samples representing acute and convalescent COVID-19 were sourced from the United States, Italy and Spain.

Source study methods: Quantification of nucleated cells was approximated via reference gene primer amplification. Sequencing used immunoSEQ multiplex PCR; TCRdb keeps in-frame clones, though not all of them. The DNA was the basis for D and trimming; V, J and clone size are from that table. The sample gives about 190,000 clones, approximately 90% of which show up once; under 2.5% is in the top ten. The source material was peripheral blood. The rearrangement links TRBV28 to TRBJ1-1; D is unclear. This clonotype was sampled from a man between 65 and 80 years old with active or convalescent COVID-19. The CDR3 DNA reads as TGTGCCAGCAGTTTAAGGTGGGGAGGTACTGAAGCTTTCTTT. It specifies CASSLRWGGTEAFF.